This T cell receptor beta chain was retrieved from a study of blood T cell repertoires in COVID-19. Unmatched junction bases numbered 8, after V lost 4 bases and J lost 7 bases. The V gene's germline CDR1 is LNHDA and CDR2 SQIVND (reference sequence). This CDR3 is 16 amino acids long. Original handling: Reference gene primer amplification yielded estimated nucleated cell counts. Some clones are missing from TCRdb's copy, which holds only in-frame ones; the method was immunoSEQ multiplex PCR. That table supplies the V and J calls and clone size; D and trimming were determined from the DNA. This sample has more than 85,000 clones, with 80% to 90% found just once.

The rearrangement links TRBV19 to TRBJ2-1; 12 bases match TRBD1. The clonotype was recovered from a man aged 35 to 55 with active or convalescent COVID-19. The sample was peripheral blood. In nucleotides, the CDR3 is TGTGCCAGTAGTACCCTCCCGGGACAGGGGGCAAATGAGCAGTTCTTC. It encodes CASSTLPGQGANEQFF.